Listed below are T cell receptor beta chains from one sample, sequenced in a study of graft-versus-host responses after intestinal transplantation. Sequenced by immunoSEQ multiplex PCR; TCRdb stores in-frame clones only, minus some. The table shows approximately 100,000 clones, with roughly 93% occurring only once. These receptors lack a known antigen. The source was unstimulated CD8+ T cells sorted from spleen or lymph node cells, collected before intestinal transplant. These receptors were collected from a human donor who received an intestinal transplant. Each CDR3 is given with its conserved first and last residue. The D gene is left open where the match is weak.

D	V	J	DNA	CDR3
TRBD1	TRBV29-1	TRBJ1-2	TGCAGCGGCGGGACAGGGGATTCATATGGCTACACCTTC	CSGGTGDSYGYTF
-	TRBV27	TRBJ2-6	TGTGCCAGCAAGGCGGGTGTTAGTGGGGCCAACGTCCTGACTTTC	CASKAGVSGANVLTF
-	TRBV6-1	TRBJ2-2	TGTGCCAGCAGTGAAGACTACACCGGGGAGCTGTTTTTT	CASSEDYTGELFF
-	TRBV10-3	TRBJ2-3	TGTGCCCTCGGGCAGGGAGGCACAGATACGCAGTATTTT	CALGQGGTDTQYF
-	TRBV7-8	TRBJ2-5	TGTGCCAGCAGCTTTGAATCAGAGACCCAGTACTTC	CASSFESETQYF
-	TRBV21-1	TRBJ2-7	TGTGCCAGCAGCGGGGGTGTGGGACTAGCGGGGGATCCCTACGAGCAGTACTTC	CASSGGVGLAGDPYEQYF
TRBD2	TRBV2	TRBJ2-1	TGTGCCAGCATGGGTAGCGGGGGCTACAATGAGCAGTTCTTC	CASMGSGGYNEQFF
TRBD2	TRBV5-1	TRBJ2-7	TGCGCCAGCAGCCCTGGGACTAGCGGGGGTGGAGAGCAGTACTTC	CASSPGTSGGGEQYF
-	TRBV5-4	TRBJ2-1	TGTGCCAGCAGCGGACCCCCAGGGGCTGAGCAGTTCTTC	CASSGPPGAEQFF
TRBD2	TRBV4-2	TRBJ2-1	TGTGCCAGCAGCCAAGGGTTAGCGGGGAACTCCTACAATGAGCAGTTCTTC	CASSQGLAGNSYNEQFF
-	TRBV2	TRBJ2-3	TGTGCCAGCCGGTTGGAAAATCCTAGCACAGATACGCAGTATTTT	CASRLENPSTDTQYF
TRBD2	TRBV7-6	TRBJ2-1	TGTGCCAGCAGCTCGGGGGGTGGGACTAGCGGGAACAATGAGCAGTTCTTC	CASSSGGGTSGNNEQFF
-	TRBV30	TRBJ2-3	TGTGCCTGGAGTGACGGGGGAACAGATACGCAGTATTTT	CAWSDGGTDTQYF
TRBD1	TRBV25-1	TRBJ2-1	TGTGCCAGCAGGGACAGGGGGCTCAATGAGCAGTTCTTC	CASRDRGLNEQFF
-	TRBV5-6	TRBJ1-1	TGTGCCAGCAGCTTGGTGAACACTGAAGCTTTCTTT	CASSLVNTEAFF
TRBD1	TRBV10-3	TRBJ2-7	TGTGCCATCAGTGGCCCTCGGGACAGGGCTACCTACGAGCAGTACTTC	CAISGPRDRATYEQYF
-	TRBV11-2	TRBJ2-1	TGTGCCAGCAGCTTGGGGGAGGCTCGGGTGGAGGAGCAGTTCTTC	CASSLGEARVEEQFF
-	TRBV5-6	TRBJ2-5	TGTGCCAGCAGCTTGACTTCCTTAAGGGAGACCCAGTACTTC	CASSLTSLRETQYF
-	TRBV4-2	TRBJ1-4	TGTGCCAGCAGCCAAGATCAGGGTGCAGTCGCCGAAAAACTGTTTTTT	CASSQDQGAVAEKLFF
TRBD2	TRBV11-1	TRBJ2-3	TGTGCCAGCAGCTCCGGACTTGGGACTAGCGGGGGGCTCACAGATACGCAGTATTTT	CASSSGLGTSGGLTDTQYF
-	TRBV27	TRBJ1-1	TGTGCCAGCAGTGCCGGGCCGGACATCAACACTGAAGCTTTCTTT	CASSAGPDINTEAFF
TRBD1	TRBV6-1	TRBJ2-7	TGTGCCAGCTCCCCGACAGGGGAGTTGTACGAGCAGTACTTC	CASSPTGELYEQYF
TRBD2	TRBV10-3	TRBJ2-1	TGTGCCATCAGCGCTACTAGCGGGGGGGACAATGAGCAGTTCTTC	CAISATSGGDNEQFF
-	TRBV19	TRBJ2-2	TGTGCCAGTACCGCCGCGGCCACGGGCACCGGGGAGCTGTTTTTT	CASTAAATGTGELFF